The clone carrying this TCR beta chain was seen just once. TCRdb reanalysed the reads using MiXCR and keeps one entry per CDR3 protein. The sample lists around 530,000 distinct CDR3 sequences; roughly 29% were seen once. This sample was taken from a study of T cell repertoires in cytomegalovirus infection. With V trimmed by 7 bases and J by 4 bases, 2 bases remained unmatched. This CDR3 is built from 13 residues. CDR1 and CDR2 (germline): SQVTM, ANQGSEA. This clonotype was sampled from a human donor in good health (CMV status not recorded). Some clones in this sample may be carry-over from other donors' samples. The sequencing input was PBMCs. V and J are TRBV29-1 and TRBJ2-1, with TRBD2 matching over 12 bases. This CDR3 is CSASGRVYNEQFF. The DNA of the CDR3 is TGCAGCGCTAGCGGGAGGGTTTACAATGAGCAGTTCTTC.